The clone carrying this T cell receptor (beta chain) was detected ten times or more. Antigen unknown. MiXCR, run by TCRdb on the reads, gives a single entry per CDR3 protein. The sample includes about 900,000 distinct CDR3 sequences, approximately 31% of them seen just once. Germline CDR1 and CDR2: SNHLY and FYNNEI. This CDR3 has 14 residues. The V and J ends lost 6 bases and 5 bases respectively, with 14 bases between them. The data stem from a study of T cell repertoires in cytomegalovirus infection. The overall study: Both a matching HLA type and CMV infection were indicated by public TCR beta signatures.

Sequenced here: cultured CD8+ T cells from PBMCs, sampled from culture after CMV antigen stimulation. The chain is built from TRBV2 and TRBJ2-1; D is tentatively TRBD1 or TRBD2 (5 bases each). The receptor comes from a human donor in good health (CMV status not recorded). Some clones in this sample may be carry-over from other donors' samples. For the CDR3, the DNA is TGTGCCAGCAGCGGTGGGGGATTCCACAATGAGCAGTTCTTC. Translated, it gives CASSGGGFHNEQFF.